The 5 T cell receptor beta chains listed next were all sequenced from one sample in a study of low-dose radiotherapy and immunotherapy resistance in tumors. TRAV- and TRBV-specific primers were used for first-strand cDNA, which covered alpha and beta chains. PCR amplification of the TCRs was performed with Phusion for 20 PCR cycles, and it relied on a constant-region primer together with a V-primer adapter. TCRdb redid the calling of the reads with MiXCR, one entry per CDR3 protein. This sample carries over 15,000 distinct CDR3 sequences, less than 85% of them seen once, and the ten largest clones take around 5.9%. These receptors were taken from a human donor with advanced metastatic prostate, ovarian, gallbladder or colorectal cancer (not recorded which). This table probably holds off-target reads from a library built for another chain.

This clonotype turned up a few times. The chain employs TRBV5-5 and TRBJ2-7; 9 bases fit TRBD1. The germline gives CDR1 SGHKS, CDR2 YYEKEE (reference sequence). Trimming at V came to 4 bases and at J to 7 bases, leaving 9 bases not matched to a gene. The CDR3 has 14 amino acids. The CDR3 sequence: CASSKGTGLEEQYF. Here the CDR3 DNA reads TGTGCCAGCAGCAAAGGGACAGGGCTTGAAGAGCAGTACTTC.

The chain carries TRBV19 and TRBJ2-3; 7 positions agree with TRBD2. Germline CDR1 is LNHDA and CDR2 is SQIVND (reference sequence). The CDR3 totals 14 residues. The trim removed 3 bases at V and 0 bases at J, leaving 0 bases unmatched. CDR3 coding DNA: TGTGCCAGTAGTATCGGGAGGAGCACAGATACGCAGTATTTT. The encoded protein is CASSIGRSTDTQYF.

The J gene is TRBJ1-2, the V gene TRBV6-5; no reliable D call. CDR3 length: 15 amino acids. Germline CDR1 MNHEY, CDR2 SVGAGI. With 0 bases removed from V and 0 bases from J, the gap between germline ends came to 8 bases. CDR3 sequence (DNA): TGTGCCAGCAGTTACTCGGGTCGATCTAACTATGGCTACACCTTC. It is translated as CASSYSGRSNYGYTF.

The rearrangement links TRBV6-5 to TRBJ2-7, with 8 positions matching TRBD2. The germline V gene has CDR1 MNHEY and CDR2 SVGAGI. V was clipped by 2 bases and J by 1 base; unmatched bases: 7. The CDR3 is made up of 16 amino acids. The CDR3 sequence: CASSYHIGTSSYEQYF. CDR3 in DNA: TGTGCCAGCAGTTACCATATCGGGACTAGTTCCTACGAGCAGTACTTC.

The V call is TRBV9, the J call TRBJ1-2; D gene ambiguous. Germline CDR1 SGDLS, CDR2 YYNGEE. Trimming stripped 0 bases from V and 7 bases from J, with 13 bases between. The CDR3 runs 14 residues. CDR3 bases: TGTGCCAGCAGCGTAGCCGGGTGGGAAACTGGCTACACCTTC. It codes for CASSVAGWETGYTF.